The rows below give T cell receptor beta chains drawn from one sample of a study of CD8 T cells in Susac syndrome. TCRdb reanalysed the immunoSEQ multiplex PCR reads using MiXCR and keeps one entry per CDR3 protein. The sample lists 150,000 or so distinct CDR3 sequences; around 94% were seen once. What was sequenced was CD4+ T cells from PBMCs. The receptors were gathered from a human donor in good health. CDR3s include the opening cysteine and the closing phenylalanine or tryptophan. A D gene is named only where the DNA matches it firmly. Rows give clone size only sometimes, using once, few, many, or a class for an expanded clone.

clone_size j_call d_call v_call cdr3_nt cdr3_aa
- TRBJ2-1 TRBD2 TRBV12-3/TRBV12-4 TGTGCCAGCAGTTTAAGGACTAGCGGGGTTCCGGAGCAGTTCTTC CASSLRTSGVPEQFF
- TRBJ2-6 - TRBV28 TGTGCCAGCAGTGAATGGGGCTCTGGGGCCAACGTCCTGACTTTC CASSEWGSGANVLTF
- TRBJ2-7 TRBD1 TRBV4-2 TGTGCCAGCAGCCAAGTGACAGGGGGTCTCAGCTCCTACGAGCAGTACTTC CASSQVTGGLSSYEQYF
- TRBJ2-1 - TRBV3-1 TGTGCCAGCAGCCACTCTGCTACCGCGTACAATGAGCAGTTCTTC CASSHSATAYNEQFF
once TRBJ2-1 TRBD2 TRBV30 TGTGCCTGGAGTGTAAAGAGCGGGGGGCTCTACAATGAGCAGTTCTTC CAWSVKSGGLYNEQFF
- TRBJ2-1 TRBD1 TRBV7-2 TGTGCCAGCAGCCCAGGACAGGGCCGGTGGAGCAATGAGCAGTTCTTC CASSPGQGRWSNEQFF
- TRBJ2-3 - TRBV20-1 TGCAGTGTGAGACACCAGCAAGATACGCAGTATTTT CSVRHQQDTQYF
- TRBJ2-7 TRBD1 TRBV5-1 TGCGCCAGCAGCTTTGGACAGGACTTATACGAGCAGTACTTC CASSFGQDLYEQYF
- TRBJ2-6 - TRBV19 TGTGCCAGTAGAGGGTGGAGGGGGACTGGGGCCAACGTCCTGACTTTC CASRGWRGTGANVLTF
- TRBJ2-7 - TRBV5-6 TGTGCCAGCAGCTTCACGACAGGAGCCAGTTGGGTCTACGAGCAGTACTTC CASSFTTGASWVYEQYF
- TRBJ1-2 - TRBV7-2 TGTGCCAGCAGCCCATCCCCGGGGCCCAACTATGGCTACACCTTC CASSPSPGPNYGYTF
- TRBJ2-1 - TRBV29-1 TGCAGCGTTAACGGGGTTACCTACAATGAGCAGTTCTTC CSVNGVTYNEQFF
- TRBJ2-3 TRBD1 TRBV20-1 TGCAGTGCTGGAAGGACAGGGATCACAGATACGCAGTATTTT CSAGRTGITDTQYF
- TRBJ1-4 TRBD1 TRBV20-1 TGCAGTGCCTCGGACAGGGGAGGTGAAAAACTGTTTTTT CSASDRGGEKLFF
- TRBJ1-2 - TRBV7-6 TGTGCCAGCAGCCGAACGACGGGTCCTAACTATGGCTACACCTTC CASSRTTGPNYGYTF
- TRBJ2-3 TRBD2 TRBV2 TGTGCCAGCAGGCCGGCGGGAGCGGATACGCAGTATTTT CASRPAGADTQYF
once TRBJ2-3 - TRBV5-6 TGTGCCAGCAGCCGCCGGGATACATATACAGATACGCAGTATTTT CASSRRDTYTDTQYF
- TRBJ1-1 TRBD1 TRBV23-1 TGCGCCAGCATCCCGGACGGGGACAGGACTATGAACACTGAAGCTTTCTTT CASIPDGDRTMNTEAFF
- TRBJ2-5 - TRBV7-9 TGTGCCAGCAGCTTAGTGTCTACCCAAGAGACCCAGTACTTC CASSLVSTQETQYF
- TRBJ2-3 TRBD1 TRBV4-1 TGCGCCAGCAGGACGGGACAGGGTCCAGATACGCAGTATTTT CASRTGQGPDTQYF
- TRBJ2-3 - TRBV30 TGTGCCTGGAGTGCAGACACAGATACGCAGTATTTT CAWSADTDTQYF
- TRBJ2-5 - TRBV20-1 TGCAGTGCCGCCCCGGCCCGGAACCAAGAGACCCAGTACTTC CSAAPARNQETQYF
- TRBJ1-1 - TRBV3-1 TGTGCCAGCAGCCCTCTTGAGGGCACTGAAGCTTTCTTT CASSPLEGTEAFF